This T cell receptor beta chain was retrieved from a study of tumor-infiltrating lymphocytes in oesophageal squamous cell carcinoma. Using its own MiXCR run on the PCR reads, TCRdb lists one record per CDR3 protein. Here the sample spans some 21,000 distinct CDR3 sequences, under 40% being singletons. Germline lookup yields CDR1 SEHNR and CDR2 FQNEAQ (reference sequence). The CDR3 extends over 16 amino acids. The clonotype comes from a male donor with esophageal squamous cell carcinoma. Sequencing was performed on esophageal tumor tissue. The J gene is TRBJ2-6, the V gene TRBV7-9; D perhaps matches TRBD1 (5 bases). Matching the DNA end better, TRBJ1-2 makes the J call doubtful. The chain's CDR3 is CASSQRRDDANYGYTF. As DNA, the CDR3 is TGTGCCAGCAGCCAAAGACGGGACGACGCTAACTATGGCTACACCTTC.